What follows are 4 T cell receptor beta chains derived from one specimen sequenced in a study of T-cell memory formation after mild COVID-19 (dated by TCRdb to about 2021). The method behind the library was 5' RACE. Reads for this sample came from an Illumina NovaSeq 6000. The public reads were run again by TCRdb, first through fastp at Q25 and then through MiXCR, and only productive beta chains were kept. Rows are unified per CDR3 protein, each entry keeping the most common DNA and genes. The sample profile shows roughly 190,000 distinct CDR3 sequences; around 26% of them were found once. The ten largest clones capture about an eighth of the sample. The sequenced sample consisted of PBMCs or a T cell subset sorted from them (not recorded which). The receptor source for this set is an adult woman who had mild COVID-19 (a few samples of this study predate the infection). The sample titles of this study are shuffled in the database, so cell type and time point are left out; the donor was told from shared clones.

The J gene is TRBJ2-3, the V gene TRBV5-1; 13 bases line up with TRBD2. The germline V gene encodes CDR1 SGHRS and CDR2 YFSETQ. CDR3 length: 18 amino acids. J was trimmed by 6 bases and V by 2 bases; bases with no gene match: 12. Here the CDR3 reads CASSFDPGLAGRGDTQYF. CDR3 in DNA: TGCGCCAGCAGCTTTGACCCGGGACTAGCGGGAAGAGGCGATACGCAGTATTTT.

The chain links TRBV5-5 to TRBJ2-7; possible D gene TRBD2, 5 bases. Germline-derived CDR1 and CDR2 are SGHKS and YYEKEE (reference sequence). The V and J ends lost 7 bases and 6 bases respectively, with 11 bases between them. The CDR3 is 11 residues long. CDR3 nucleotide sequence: TGTGCCAGCTCCCATGGGAGCGAGCAGTACTTC. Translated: CASSHGSEQYF.

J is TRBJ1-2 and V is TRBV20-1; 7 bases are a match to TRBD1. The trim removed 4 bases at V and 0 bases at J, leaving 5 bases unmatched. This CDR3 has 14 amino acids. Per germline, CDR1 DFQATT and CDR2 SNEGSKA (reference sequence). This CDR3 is CSATTGQSNYGYTF. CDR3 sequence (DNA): TGCAGTGCTACGACAGGGCAATCTAACTATGGCTACACCTTC.

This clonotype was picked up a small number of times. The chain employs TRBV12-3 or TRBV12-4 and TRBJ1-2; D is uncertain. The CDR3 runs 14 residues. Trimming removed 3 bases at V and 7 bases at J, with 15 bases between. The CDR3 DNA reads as TGTGCCAGCAGTTTGTCCCCTCCAGGAATTGGCTACACCTTC. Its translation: CASSLSPPGIGYTF.